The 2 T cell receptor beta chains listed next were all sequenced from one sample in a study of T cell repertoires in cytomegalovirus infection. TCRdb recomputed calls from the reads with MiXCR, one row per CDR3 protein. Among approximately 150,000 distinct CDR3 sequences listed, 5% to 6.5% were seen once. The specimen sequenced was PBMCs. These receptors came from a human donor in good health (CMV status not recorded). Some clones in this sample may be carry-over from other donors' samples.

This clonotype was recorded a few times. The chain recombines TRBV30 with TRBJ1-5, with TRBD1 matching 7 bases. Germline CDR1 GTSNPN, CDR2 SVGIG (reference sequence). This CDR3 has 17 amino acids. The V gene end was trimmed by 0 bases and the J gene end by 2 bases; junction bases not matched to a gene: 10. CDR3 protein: CAWSVRRGNDGNQPQHF. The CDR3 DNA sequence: TGTGCCTGGAGTGTCCGCAGGGGGAACGACGGCAATCAGCCCCAGCATTTT.

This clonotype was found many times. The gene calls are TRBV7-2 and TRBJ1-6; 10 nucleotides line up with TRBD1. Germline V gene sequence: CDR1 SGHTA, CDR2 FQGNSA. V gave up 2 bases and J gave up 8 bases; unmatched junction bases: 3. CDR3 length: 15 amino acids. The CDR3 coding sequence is TGTGCCAGCAGCTTAAGACAGGGGGCGGATTCACCCCTCCACTTT. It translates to CASSLRQGADSPLHF.